The T cell receptor beta chain under discussion was sequenced for a study of regulatory T cells in long-lasting Graves disease. Specified time point: persistent/refractory GD, antithyroid drugs over 5 years with positive TRAb. The TCR library was prepared using RNA isolated from PBMCs. Germline trimming cut 4 bases from V and 1 base from J; bases unmatched to any gene: 6. The CDR3 extends over 15 amino acids. Germline V lookup: CDR1 DFQATT, CDR2 SNEGSKA (reference sequence). This clonotype was observed many times. Construction of TCR beta libraries relied on iRepertoire HTBI primers and on Arm-PCR targeting CDR3 regions. TCRdb analysed the multiplex PCR reads with MiXCR anew, one entry per CDR3 protein. Of 310,000 or so distinct CDR3 sequences listed, about 19% are singletons.

Sequencing was performed on peripheral blood mononuclear cells (PBMCs), taken when the disease was refractory, from a patient treated with antithyroid drugs. The J gene is TRBJ1-5, the V gene TRBV20-1, with TRBD1 identical over 8 bases. The receptor was derived from a female donor with Graves disease. The CDR3 coding sequence is TGCAGTGCTAAACGGACAGGGTCGAGCAATCAGCCCCAGCATTTT. Translation gives CSAKRTGSSNQPQHF.